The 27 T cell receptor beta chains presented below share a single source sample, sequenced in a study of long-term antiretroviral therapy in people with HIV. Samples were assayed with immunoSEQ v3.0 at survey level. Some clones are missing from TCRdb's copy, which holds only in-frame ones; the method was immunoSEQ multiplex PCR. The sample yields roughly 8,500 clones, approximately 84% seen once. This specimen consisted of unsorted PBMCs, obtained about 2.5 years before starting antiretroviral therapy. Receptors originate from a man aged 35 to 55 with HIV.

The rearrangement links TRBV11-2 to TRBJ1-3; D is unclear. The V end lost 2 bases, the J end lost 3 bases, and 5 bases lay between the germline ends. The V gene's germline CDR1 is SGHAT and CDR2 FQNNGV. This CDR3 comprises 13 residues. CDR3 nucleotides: TGTGCCAGCAGCTTATCCTATGGAAACACCATATATTTT. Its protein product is CASSLSYGNTIYF.

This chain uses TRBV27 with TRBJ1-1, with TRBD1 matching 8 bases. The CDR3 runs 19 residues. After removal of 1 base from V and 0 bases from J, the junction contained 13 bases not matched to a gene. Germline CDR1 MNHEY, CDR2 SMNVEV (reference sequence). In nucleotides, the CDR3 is TGTGCCAGCAGTTTATGGGGGGTACAGGGGGGAGTTTTGAACACTGAAGCTTTCTTT. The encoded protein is CASSLWGVQGGVLNTEAFF.

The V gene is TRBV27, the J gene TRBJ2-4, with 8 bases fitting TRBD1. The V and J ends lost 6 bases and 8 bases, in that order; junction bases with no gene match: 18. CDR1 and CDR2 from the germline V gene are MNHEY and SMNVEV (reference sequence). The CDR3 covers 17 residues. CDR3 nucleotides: TGTGCCAGCAGCCCCAGACAGGGGTCCGCAGCCGGTGACATTCAGTACTTC. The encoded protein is CASSPRQGSAAGDIQYF.

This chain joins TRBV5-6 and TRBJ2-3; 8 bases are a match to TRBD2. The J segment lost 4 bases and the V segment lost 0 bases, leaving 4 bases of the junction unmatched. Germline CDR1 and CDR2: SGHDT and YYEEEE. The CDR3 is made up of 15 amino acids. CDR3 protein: CASSLVSGGADTQYF. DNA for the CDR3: TGTGCCAGCAGCTTGGTGTCGGGGGGGGCAGATACGCAGTATTTT.

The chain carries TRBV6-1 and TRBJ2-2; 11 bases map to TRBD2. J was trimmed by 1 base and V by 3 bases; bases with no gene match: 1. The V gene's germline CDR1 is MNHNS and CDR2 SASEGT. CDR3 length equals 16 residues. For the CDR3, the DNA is TGTGCCAGCAGTGACGGACTAGCGGGGAACACCGGGGAGCTGTTTTTT. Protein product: CASSDGLAGNTGELFF.

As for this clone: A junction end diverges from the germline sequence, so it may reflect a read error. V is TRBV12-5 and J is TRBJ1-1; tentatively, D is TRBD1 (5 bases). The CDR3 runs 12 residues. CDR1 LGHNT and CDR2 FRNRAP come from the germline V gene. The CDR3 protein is CASGLGGTEAFF. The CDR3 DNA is TGTGCTAGTGGATTGGGGGGCACTGAAGCTTTCTTT.

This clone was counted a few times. CDR3 sequence (DNA): TGTGCCAGCAGTCCAGAGGGCTATGGCTACACCTTC. Protein sequence: CASSPEGYGYTF. The chain combines TRBV7-9 with TRBJ1-2; D unresolved. Deletions cut 6 bases from V and 4 bases from J, with 9 bases between. From germline, CDR1 is SEHNR and CDR2 FQNEAQ (reference sequence). CDR3 size: 12 residues.

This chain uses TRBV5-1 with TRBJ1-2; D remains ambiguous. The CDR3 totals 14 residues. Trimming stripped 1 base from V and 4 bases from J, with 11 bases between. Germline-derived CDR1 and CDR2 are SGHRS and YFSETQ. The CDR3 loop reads CASSLIGWVYGYTF. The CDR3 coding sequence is TGCGCCAGCAGCTTGATCGGATGGGTCTATGGCTACACCTTC.

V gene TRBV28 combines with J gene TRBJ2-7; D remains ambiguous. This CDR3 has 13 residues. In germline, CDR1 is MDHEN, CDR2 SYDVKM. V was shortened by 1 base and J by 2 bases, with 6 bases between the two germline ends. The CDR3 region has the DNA TGTGCCAGCAGTTTATCCGGGCCCTACGAGCAGTACTTC. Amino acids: CASSLSGPYEQYF.

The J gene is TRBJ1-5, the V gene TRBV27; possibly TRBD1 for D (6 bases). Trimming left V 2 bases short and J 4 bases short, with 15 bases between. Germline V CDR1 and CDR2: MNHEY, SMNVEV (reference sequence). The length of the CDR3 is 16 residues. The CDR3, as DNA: TGTGCCAGCAGTTTAGGGGGGCAGGGTGGTAATCAGCCCCAGCATTTT. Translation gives CASSLGGQGGNQPQHF.

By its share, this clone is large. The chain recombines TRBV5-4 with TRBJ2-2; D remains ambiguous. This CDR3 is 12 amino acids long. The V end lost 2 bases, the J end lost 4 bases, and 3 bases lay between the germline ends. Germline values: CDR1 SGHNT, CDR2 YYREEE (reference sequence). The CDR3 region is CASSFGTGELFF. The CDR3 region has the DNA TGTGCCAGCAGCTTCGGCACCGGGGAGCTGTTTTTT.

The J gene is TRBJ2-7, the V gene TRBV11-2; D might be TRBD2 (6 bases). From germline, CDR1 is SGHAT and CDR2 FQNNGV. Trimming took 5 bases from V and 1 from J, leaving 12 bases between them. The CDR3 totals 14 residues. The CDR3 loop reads CASSGGDFSYEQYF. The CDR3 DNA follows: TGTGCCAGCAGCGGAGGGGACTTTTCCTACGAGCAGTACTTC.

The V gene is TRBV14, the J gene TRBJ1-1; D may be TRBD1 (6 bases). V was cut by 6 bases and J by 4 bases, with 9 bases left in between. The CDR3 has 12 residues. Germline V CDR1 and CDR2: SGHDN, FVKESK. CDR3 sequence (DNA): TGTGCCAGCAGTTACAGGGCCACTGAAGCTTTCTTT. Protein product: CASSYRATEAFF.

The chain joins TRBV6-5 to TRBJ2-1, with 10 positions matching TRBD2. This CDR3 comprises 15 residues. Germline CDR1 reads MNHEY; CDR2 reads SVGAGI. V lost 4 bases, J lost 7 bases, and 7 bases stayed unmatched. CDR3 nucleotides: TGTGCCAGCAGTTTGCTAGCGGGGGAGCTAAATGAGCAGTTCTTC. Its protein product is CASSLLAGELNEQFF.

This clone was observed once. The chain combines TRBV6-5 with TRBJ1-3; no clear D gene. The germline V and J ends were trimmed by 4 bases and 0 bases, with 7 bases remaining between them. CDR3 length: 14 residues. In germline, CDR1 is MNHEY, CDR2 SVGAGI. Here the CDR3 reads CASSFGGSGNTIYF. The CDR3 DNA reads TGTGCCAGCAGTTTCGGAGGCTCTGGAAACACCATATATTTT.

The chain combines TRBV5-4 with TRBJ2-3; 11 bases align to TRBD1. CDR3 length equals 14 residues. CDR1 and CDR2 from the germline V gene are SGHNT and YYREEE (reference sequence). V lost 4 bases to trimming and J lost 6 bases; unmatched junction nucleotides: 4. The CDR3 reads CASSGDRGRDTQYF. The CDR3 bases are TGTGCCAGCAGCGGGGACAGGGGGAGGGATACGCAGTATTTT.

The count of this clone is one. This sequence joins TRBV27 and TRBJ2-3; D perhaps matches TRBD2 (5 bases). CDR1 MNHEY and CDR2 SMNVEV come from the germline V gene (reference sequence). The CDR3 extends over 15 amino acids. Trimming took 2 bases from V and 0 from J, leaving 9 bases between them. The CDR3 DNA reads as TGTGCCAGCAGTTTAGATTGGACTAGCACAGATACGCAGTATTTT. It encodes CASSLDWTSTDTQYF.

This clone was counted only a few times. The CDR3 nucleotides are TGTGCCAGCAGTCCTTATGGTGAAAGGACTGAAGCTTTCTTT. Its translation is CASSPYGERTEAFF. V is TRBV6-5 and J is TRBJ1-1; D ambiguous. CDR3 length: 14 residues. The ends were cut back, 5 bases at V and 5 bases at J, with 15 bases in the middle. Per the germline V gene, CDR1 is MNHEY and CDR2 is SVGAGI.

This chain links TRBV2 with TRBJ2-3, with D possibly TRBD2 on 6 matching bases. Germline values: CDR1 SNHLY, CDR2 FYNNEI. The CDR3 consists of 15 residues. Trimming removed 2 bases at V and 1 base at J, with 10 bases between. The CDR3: CASSELSSGTDTQYF. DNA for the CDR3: TGTGCCAGCAGTGAATTGTCTAGCGGCACAGATACGCAGTATTTT.

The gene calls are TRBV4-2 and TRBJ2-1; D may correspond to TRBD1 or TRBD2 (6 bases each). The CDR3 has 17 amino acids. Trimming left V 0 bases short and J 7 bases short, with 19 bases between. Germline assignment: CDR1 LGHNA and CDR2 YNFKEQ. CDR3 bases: TGTGCCAGCAGCCAAGATCCCGTGGGGGGCGCAAGGAATGAGCAGTTCTTC. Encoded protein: CASSQDPVGGARNEQFF.

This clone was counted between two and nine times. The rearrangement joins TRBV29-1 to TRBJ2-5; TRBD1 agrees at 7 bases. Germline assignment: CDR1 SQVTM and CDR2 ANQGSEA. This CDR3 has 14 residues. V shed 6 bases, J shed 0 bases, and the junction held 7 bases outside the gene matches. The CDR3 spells CSVKGTVHQETQYF. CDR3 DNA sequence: TGCAGCGTAAAGGGGACAGTCCACCAAGAGACCCAGTACTTC.

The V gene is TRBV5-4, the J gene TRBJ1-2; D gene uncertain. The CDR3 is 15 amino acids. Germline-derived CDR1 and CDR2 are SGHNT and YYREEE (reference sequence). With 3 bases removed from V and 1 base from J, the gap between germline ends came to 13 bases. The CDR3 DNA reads TGTGCCAGCAGCTCCCAGAAGGGAGGTAACTATGGCTACACCTTC. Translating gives CASSSQKGGNYGYTF.

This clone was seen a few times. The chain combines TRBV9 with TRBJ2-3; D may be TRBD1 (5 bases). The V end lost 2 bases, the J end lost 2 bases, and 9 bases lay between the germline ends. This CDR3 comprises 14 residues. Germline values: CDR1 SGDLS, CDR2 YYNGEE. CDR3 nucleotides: TGTGCCAGCAGCGTTCAAGGGGCCACAGATACGCAGTATTTT. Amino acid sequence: CASSVQGATDTQYF.

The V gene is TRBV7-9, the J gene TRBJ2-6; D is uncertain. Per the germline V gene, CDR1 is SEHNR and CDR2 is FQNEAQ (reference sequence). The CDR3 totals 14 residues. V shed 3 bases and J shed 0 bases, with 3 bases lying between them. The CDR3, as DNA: TGTGCCAGCAGCTTGAGCTCTGGGGCCAACGTCCTGACTTTC. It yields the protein CASSLSSGANVLTF.

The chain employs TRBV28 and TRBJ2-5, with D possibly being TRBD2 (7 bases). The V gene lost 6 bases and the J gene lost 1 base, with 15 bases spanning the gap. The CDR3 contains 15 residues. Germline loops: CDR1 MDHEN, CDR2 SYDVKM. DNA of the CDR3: TGTGCCAGCAGGGTAGGGGGGGCCACCCAAGAGACCCAGTACTTC. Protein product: CASRVGGATQETQYF.

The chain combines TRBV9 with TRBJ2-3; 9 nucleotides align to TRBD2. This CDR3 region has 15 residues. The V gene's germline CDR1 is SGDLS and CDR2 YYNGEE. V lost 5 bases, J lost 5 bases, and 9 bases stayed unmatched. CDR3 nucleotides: TGTGCCAGCAGTGATCGAGCGGGGGGAGAAGATACGCAGTATTTT. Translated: CASSDRAGGEDTQYF.

The CDR3 spells CASSPGISGANVLTF. The CDR3 bases are TGCGCCAGCAGCCCGGGAATCTCTGGGGCCAACGTCCTGACTTTC. The chain employs TRBV5-1 and TRBJ2-6, with a possible D match to TRBD2 (5 bases). Germline-derived CDR1 and CDR2 are SGHRS and YFSETQ. The V gene lost 4 bases and the J gene lost 0 bases, with 8 bases spanning the gap. The CDR3 loop spans 15 amino acids.